This entry features one TCR beta chain sequence. As processed by the authors: By means of reference gene primer amplification, nucleated cell counts were estimated. Measured with immunoSEQ multiplex PCR; TCRdb has only the in-frame clones, and not every one. V, J and clone size are taken as reported in that table, and D and trimming were inferred from the DNA itself. The data contain about 140,000 clones, roughly 80% of them seen just once; the ten biggest clones take up over 7%. The entry originates in a study of blood T cell repertoires in COVID-19. As for the study in general: Specimens from acute and convalescent COVID-19 originated in the United States, Italy and Spain. T cells, B-cell-depleted T cells, or PBMCs supplied cDNA or gDNA.

The CDR3 extends over 15 amino acids. The V and J ends lost 4 bases and 1 base respectively, with 11 bases between them. Germline lookup yields CDR1 LGHDT and CDR2 YNNKEL (reference sequence). V is TRBV3-1 (or the pseudogene TRBV3-2) and J is TRBJ2-1; TRBD1 is a possible D gene (6 bases). The sequenced material came from peripheral blood. The TCR comes from a human donor in a cohort sampled during active COVID-19. CDR3 residues: CASSRQVRSYNEQFF. CDR3 nucleotide sequence: TGTGCCAGCAGCCGACAGGTGAGATCCTACAATGAGCAGTTCTTC.